Below are 7 T cell receptor beta chains sequenced from a single sample in a study of lymphopenia after photon versus proton radiotherapy. Only in-frame clones appear in the TCRdb table, and some are missing; sequencing was by immunoSEQ multiplex PCR. The sample gives tens of thousands of clones, around four fifths of which show up once; around 1.4% is in the top ten. Source: peripheral blood, taken from a patient treated with proton-based radiotherapy. These receptors were taken from a man between 60 and 70 years old with pancreatic cancer.

The chain recombines TRBV7-8 with TRBJ1-3, with D unresolved. The CDR3 contains 17 residues. The germline gives CDR1 SGHVS, CDR2 FQNEAQ. Trimming shortened V by 1 base and J by 0 bases, and 13 bases separated the two germline ends. The CDR3 nucleotides read TGTGCCAGCAGCTTAGAGACAATCGGAACCTCTGGAAACACCATATATTTT. It is translated as CASSLETIGTSGNTIYF. Full variable domain (missing parts from reference TRBV7-8 and TRBJ1-3): GAGVSQSPRYKVAKRGQDVALRCDPISGHVSLFWYQQALGQGPEFLTYFQNEAQLDKSGLPSDRFFAERPEGSVSTLKIQRTQQEDSAVYLCASSLETIGTSGNTIYFGEGSWLTVV.

As DNA, the CDR3 is TGTGCCAGCAGGCGGCGAGAGGGAGGAGCAGATACGCAGTATTTT. This gives the protein CASRRREGGADTQYF. The chain is built from TRBV2 and TRBJ2-3; D might be TRBD2 (6 bases). Between the trimmed V and J ends, which lost 6 bases and 4 bases, there was a span of 17 bases. From germline, CDR1 is SNHLY and CDR2 FYNNEI. The CDR3 totals 15 residues.

Only one count was recorded for this clone. The chain uses TRBV6-6 and TRBJ2-2; TRBD2 might be the D (5 bases). The CDR3 covers 13 residues. The V gene lost 2 bases and the J gene lost 6 bases, with 7 bases spanning the gap. CDR1 is MNHNY, CDR2 SVGAGI, per germline (reference sequence). CDR3 DNA sequence: TGTGCCAGCAGTTACGCTAGCTCCGGGGAGCTGTTTTTT. This sequence encodes CASSYASSGELFF.

This chain links TRBV7-2 with TRBJ2-1; D unresolved. Trimming took 3 bases from V and 7 from J, leaving 4 bases between them. The CDR3 is 11 amino acids. CDR1 and CDR2 (germline): SGHTA, FQGNSA. This CDR3 reads CASSFRNEQFF. The CDR3 coding sequence is TGTGCCAGCAGCTTTAGGAATGAGCAGTTCTTC.

This clone showed up just a few times. The chain carries TRBV9 and TRBJ1-2; 8 bases are a match to TRBD1. CDR1 SGDLS and CDR2 YYNGEE come from the germline V gene. The CDR3 extends over 15 amino acids. V gave up 0 bases and J gave up 7 bases; unmatched junction bases: 8. The DNA for the CDR3 is TGTGCCAGCAGCGTAGCAGCACAGGGGGTTCTTGGCTACACCTTC. Amino acids: CASSVAAQGVLGYTF.

This chain's CDR3 is CASSPWDPPYNEQFF. The CDR3 coding sequence is TGTGCCAGCAGTCCCTGGGACCCTCCCTACAATGAGCAGTTCTTC. The chain has TRBV27 and TRBJ2-1; possibly TRBD1 or TRBD2 for D (5 bases each). The CDR3 runs 15 residues. Germline V gives CDR1 MNHEY, CDR2 SMNVEV (reference sequence). The V end was cut by 5 bases, the J end by 2 bases, with 13 bases between.

The V gene is TRBV2, the J gene TRBJ1-2; D is possibly TRBD1 (6 bases). CDR1 and CDR2 (germline): SNHLY, FYNNEI. Between the trimmed V and J ends, which lost 9 bases and 4 bases, there was a span of 18 bases. The CDR3 is 14 amino acids. This chain's CDR3 is CARGGSRTAYGYTF. The CDR3 region has the DNA TGTGCCAGAGGGGGGTCCAGGACGGCCTATGGCTACACCTTC.